In its sample, the clone carrying this TCR beta chain was seen a few times. Sample-barcoded 5' priming and a J-beta primer mix drove a second PCR of roughly 7 to 11 cycles. TCRdb ran MiXCR on the 5' RACE reads and lists one entry per CDR3 protein. The repertoire holds 600,000 to 900,000 distinct CDR3 sequences, with about a quarter as singletons. Per the germline V gene, CDR1 is DFQATT and CDR2 is SNEGSKA (reference sequence). This CDR3 comprises 15 residues. These data originate in a study of blood T cells in healthy people across ages. The same specimen was also included in a second study, on T cells of mothers and their children.

The chain is built from TRBV20-1 and TRBJ2-1; TRBD1 aligns across 11 bases. Near its end, the DNA agrees better with TRBJ2-7, so the J call may be wrong. The specimen sequenced was blood. This TCR came from a boy aged 10-17 years in good health. CDR3 residues: CSASSGTGGQYEQYF. The CDR3 nucleotides are TGCAGTGCTAGCTCCGGGACAGGGGGTCAGTACGAGCAGTACTTC.